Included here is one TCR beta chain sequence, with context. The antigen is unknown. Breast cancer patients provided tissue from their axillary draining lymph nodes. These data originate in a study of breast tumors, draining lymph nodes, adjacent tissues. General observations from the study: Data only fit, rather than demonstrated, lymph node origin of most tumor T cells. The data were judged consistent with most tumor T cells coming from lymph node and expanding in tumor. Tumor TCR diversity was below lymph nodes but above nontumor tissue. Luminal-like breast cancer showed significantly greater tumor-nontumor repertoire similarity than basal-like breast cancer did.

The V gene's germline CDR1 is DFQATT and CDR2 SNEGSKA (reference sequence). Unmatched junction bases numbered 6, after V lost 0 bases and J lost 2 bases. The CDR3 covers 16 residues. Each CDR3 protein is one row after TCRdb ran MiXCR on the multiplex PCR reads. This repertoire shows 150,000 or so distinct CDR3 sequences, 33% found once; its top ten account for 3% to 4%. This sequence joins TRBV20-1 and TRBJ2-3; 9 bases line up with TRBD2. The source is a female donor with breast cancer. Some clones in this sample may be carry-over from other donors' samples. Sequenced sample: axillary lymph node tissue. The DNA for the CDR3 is TGCAGTGCTAGAGATTCAAGCGGGAGGCACACAGATACGCAGTATTTT. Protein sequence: CSARDSSGRHTDTQYF.